This entry lists 32 T cell receptor beta chains sequenced from one sample in a study of blood T cell repertoires in COVID-19. The protocol was immunoSEQ multiplex PCR, while the TCRdb copy is restricted to in-frame clones and leaves out a portion. The sample includes 200,000 or so clones, roughly four fifths of them seen just once. The specimen sequenced was peripheral blood. The receptors originated from an elderly woman with COVID-19, enrolled during active disease.

The chain uses TRBV11-3 and TRBJ1-1, with TRBD1 as a possible D gene (5 bases). CDR3 length equals 15 residues. Trimming stripped 2 bases from V and 3 bases from J, with 13 bases between. Per the germline V gene, CDR1 is SGHNT and CDR2 is YENEEA. The DNA of the CDR3 is TGTGCCAGCAGCTTAAGAGTCAGGGAGGACACTGAAGCTTTCTTT. Its protein product is CASSLRVREDTEAFF.

This clone turned up a few times. The gene calls are TRBV20-1 and TRBJ2-3; D may be TRBD2 (6 bases). The CDR3 runs 15 residues. V dropped 3 bases and J dropped 0 bases, with 13 bases sitting between them. CDR1 DFQATT and CDR2 SNEGSKA come from the germline V gene (reference sequence). This CDR3 is CSASARTTSTDTQYF. Written as DNA, the CDR3 is TGCAGTGCTAGTGCTAGGACTACTAGCACAGATACGCAGTATTTT.

This chain joins TRBV5-4 and TRBJ1-2; D remains ambiguous. Germline CDR1 and CDR2: SGHNT and YYREEE (reference sequence). The CDR3 loop spans 13 amino acids. The V and J ends lost 7 bases and 2 bases respectively, with 12 bases between them. CDR3 in DNA: TGTGCCAGCGCGATGGACTCAAACTATGGCTACACCTTC. Encoded protein: CASAMDSNYGYTF.

This rearrangement joins TRBV6-5 to TRBJ2-3; weak D call: TRBD1 (6 bases). Looked up from germline, CDR1 is MNHEY and CDR2 is SVGAGI. With 6 bases removed from V and 5 bases from J, the gap between germline ends came to 12 bases. The CDR3 is made up of 13 amino acids. The CDR3 DNA sequence: TGTGCCAGCAGCATAGGGGGAATAGATACGCAGTATTTT. Its translation is CASSIGGIDTQYF.

The chain carries TRBV12-3 or TRBV12-4 and TRBJ1-3; D not resolved. The CDR3 is made up of 13 amino acids. V was trimmed by 1 base and J by 1 base, leaving 2 bases between them. DNA for the CDR3: TGTGCCAGCAGTTTAGTATCTGGAAACACCATATATTTT. Residues: CASSLVSGNTIYF.

The J gene is TRBJ2-1, the V gene TRBV9; 8 bases line up with TRBD1. Germline V gene lookup returns CDR1 SGDLS and CDR2 YYNGEE. The CDR3 contains 15 residues. V was clipped by 0 bases and J by 4 bases; unmatched bases: 3. The CDR3: CASSVAGGQYNEQFF. CDR3 DNA sequence: TGTGCCAGCAGCGTAGCAGGGGGCCAGTACAATGAGCAGTTCTTC.

This rearrangement joins TRBV7-2 to TRBJ2-6, with D maybe TRBD1 (6 bases). The V and J ends lost 5 bases and 0 bases respectively, with 14 bases between them. From germline, CDR1 is SGHTA and CDR2 FQGNSA. The CDR3 spans 17 residues. CDR3: CASSLRTDSSGANVLTF. The DNA of the CDR3 is TGTGCCAGCAGCCTAAGGACAGACAGCTCTGGGGCCAACGTCCTGACTTTC.

This clone has a single count. The chain links TRBV7-9 to TRBJ2-5; the match to TRBD1 covers 9 bases. After removal of 1 base from V and 7 bases from J, the junction contained 7 bases not matched to a gene. Germline-derived CDR1 and CDR2 are SEHNR and FQNEAQ (reference sequence). This CDR3 has 15 residues. CDR3 sequence (DNA): TGTGCCAGCAGCTTAGGCTACAGGGGGCAGGGGACCCAGTACTTC. The encoded protein is CASSLGYRGQGTQYF.

CDR3 residues: CASSQGAGGPRGQFF. The DNA of the CDR3 is TGTGCCAGCAGCCAAGGAGCGGGAGGGCCCCGCGGGCAGTTCTTC. The chain combines TRBV3-1 (or the pseudogene TRBV3-2) with TRBJ2-1, with TRBD2 identical over 10 bases. The CDR3 extends over 15 amino acids. Germline trimming cut 1 base from V and 12 bases from J; bases unmatched to any gene: 9. CDR1 is LGHDT and CDR2 is YNNKEL in the germline V gene (reference sequence).

This chain links TRBV7-4 with TRBJ1-2; D remains ambiguous. V lost 2 bases and J 6 bases, leaving 10 bases between the germline ends. This CDR3 has 13 residues. Per the germline V gene, CDR1 is SGHVT and CDR2 is SQSDAQ. CDR3 coding DNA: TGTGCCAGCAGCTTACAGGTATTACATGGCTACACCTTC. Translation gives CASSLQVLHGYTF.

The chain joins TRBV10-3 to TRBJ1-5; D is possibly TRBD1 (5 bases). From germline, CDR1 is ENHRY and CDR2 SYGVKD. V lost 6 bases to trimming and J lost 9 bases, with 15 bases between them. This CDR3 has 13 residues. The CDR3 sequence is CAISPQGDGPQHF. Here the CDR3 DNA reads TGTGCCATCAGCCCCCAGGGTGATGGGCCCCAGCATTTT.

This clone has only a few counts. This chain uses TRBV6-5 with TRBJ1-6; the match to TRBD1 covers 8 bases. The CDR3 covers 16 residues. CDR1 and CDR2 from the germline V gene are MNHEY and SVGAGI. The V and J ends lost 2 bases and 8 bases, in that order; junction bases with no gene match: 8. As DNA, the CDR3 is TGTGCCAGCAGTTACGCCCTCGGGACAGGTGATTCACCCCTCCACTTT. It is translated as CASSYALGTGDSPLHF.

V usage is TRBV5-1 and J usage is TRBJ2-7; 15 bases agree with TRBD2. V shed 2 bases, J shed 4 bases, and the junction held 13 bases outside the gene matches. This CDR3 region has 19 residues. The germline gives CDR1 SGHRS, CDR2 YFSETQ. DNA of the CDR3: TGCGCCAGCAGCTTAAAGGGACTAGCGGGAGGAATTGGGTATTACGAGCAGTACTTC. Protein product: CASSLKGLAGGIGYYEQYF.

The V gene is TRBV6-5, the J gene TRBJ2-5, with D perhaps matching TRBD1 (8 bases). Germline V gene lookup returns CDR1 MNHEY and CDR2 SVGAGI. The CDR3 sequence is 15 residues long. The V end was cut by 4 bases, the J end by 7 bases, with 19 bases between. Here the CDR3 DNA reads TGTGCCAGCAGTTCCTTCGGACAGGGAGGGGCGACCCAGTACTTC. It specifies CASSSFGQGGATQYF.

The gene calls are TRBV18 and TRBJ1-3; D is unclear. V shed 3 bases and J shed 0 bases, with 12 bases lying between them. This CDR3 spans 16 amino acids. The germline V gene has CDR1 KGHSH and CDR2 LQKENI. The CDR3 sequence: CASSPSTTSSGNTIYF. DNA of the CDR3: TGTGCCAGCTCACCTTCGACAACTTCCTCTGGAAACACCATATATTTT.

The chain links TRBV7-9 to TRBJ2-7; TRBD1 matches at 10 bases. Trimming took 5 bases from V and 6 from J; bases not matched to a gene: 7. The CDR3 extends over 14 amino acids. Germline values: CDR1 SEHNR, CDR2 FQNEAQ (reference sequence). In DNA form, the CDR3 reads TGTGCCAGCAGCCCCGGGACAGGGGACGCCGAGCAGTACTTC. This encodes CASSPGTGDAEQYF. The full variable domain, with the rest looked up from reference TRBV7-9 and TRBJ2-7, is DTGVSQNPRHKITKRGQNVTFRCDPISEHNRLYWYRQTLGQGPEFLTYFQNEAQLEKSRLLSDRFSAERPKGSFSTLEIQRTEQGDSAMYLCASSPGTGDAEQYFGPGTRLTVT.

This clone was seen more than once but under ten times. CDR3 sequence (DNA): TGTGCCAGCAGCTTATTCGGGACAGGGTACCACGAGCAGTACTTC. Translation gives CASSLFGTGYHEQYF. The V and J genes are TRBV7-8 and TRBJ2-7, with 9 bases aligning to TRBD1. Trimming cost V 2 bases and J 5 bases; bases outside gene matches: 7. The CDR3 covers 15 residues. Germline CDR1 and CDR2: SGHVS and FQNEAQ.

This chain uses TRBV10-3 with TRBJ2-7, with 11 nucleotides matching TRBD2. Germline loops: CDR1 ENHRY, CDR2 SYGVKD. The length of the CDR3 is 14 residues. The V segment lost 6 bases and the J segment 2 bases; nucleotides outside the gene matches: 3. The CDR3 DNA follows: TGTGCCATCAGGGTAGCGGGAGGGCCCTACGAGCAGTACTTC. Its protein product is CAIRVAGGPYEQYF.

V usage is TRBV4-3 and J usage is TRBJ1-1, with D unclear. Germline lookup yields CDR1 LGHNA and CDR2 YSLEER. The CDR3 is 13 residues long. The V gene lost 3 bases and the J gene lost 2 bases, with 7 bases spanning the gap. CDR3 protein: CASSHGRNTEAFF. The CDR3 DNA follows: TGCGCCAGCAGCCACGGTCGAAACACTGAAGCTTTCTTT.

This chain joins TRBV7-9 and TRBJ2-7; unclear D gene. The CDR3 has 12 residues. The ends were cut back, 1 base at V and 5 bases at J, with 6 bases in the middle. Germline-derived CDR1 and CDR2 are SEHNR and FQNEAQ (reference sequence). The DNA of the CDR3 is TGTGCCAGCAGCTTAGTTGGGCACGAGCAGTACTTC. Residues: CASSLVGHEQYF.

CDR3 DNA: TGTGCCAGCAGCGTAGGAACCTCAGGGACGCAGTATTTT. Translation gives CASSVGTSGTQYF. The chain is built from TRBV9 and TRBJ2-3; D possibly corresponds to TRBD1 (5 bases). Trimming shortened V by 0 bases and J by 9 bases, and 11 bases separated the two germline ends. The CDR3 loop spans 13 amino acids. From germline, CDR1 is SGDLS and CDR2 YYNGEE.

This chain uses TRBV7-2 with TRBJ2-3; tentative D call: TRBD2 (5 bases). CDR1 SGHTA and CDR2 FQGNSA come from the germline V gene. CDR3 length: 17 residues. Trimming took 0 bases from V and 0 from J, leaving 13 bases between them. DNA for the CDR3: TGTGCCAGCAGCTTAGCGGACCCTAGCTCAAGCACAGATACGCAGTATTTT. Its translation: CASSLADPSSSTDTQYF.

The rearrangement uses TRBV27 and TRBJ1-3, with TRBD1 matching 7 bases. From germline, CDR1 is MNHEY and CDR2 SMNVEV (reference sequence). V lost 8 bases and J lost 0; bases outside the gene matches: 4. There are 14 residues in the CDR3. The CDR3 is CASRDRHSGNTIYF. The CDR3 region has the DNA TGTGCCAGCCGGGACAGACACTCTGGAAACACCATATATTTT.

The rearrangement links TRBV5-6 to TRBJ2-3; TRBD2 matches at 8 bases. Per the germline V gene, CDR1 is SGHDT and CDR2 is YYEEEE. J was trimmed by 5 bases and V by 3 bases; bases with no gene match: 8. This CDR3 contains 15 residues. The CDR3 DNA reads TGTGCCAGCAGCTCCGGGACTAGGTCAGGAGATACGCAGTATTTT. This gives the protein CASSSGTRSGDTQYF.

The chain couples TRBV12-5 to TRBJ1-3, with 7 bases aligning to TRBD1. From germline, CDR1 is LGHNT and CDR2 FRNRAP. V shed 3 bases, J shed 4 bases, and the junction held 6 bases outside the gene matches. The CDR3 spans 15 residues. The CDR3 bases are TGTGCTAGTGGTTTACAACAGGGGACCGGAAACACCATATATTTT. It is translated as CASGLQQGTGNTIYF.

Note on this clone: This CDR3 is also generated by other DNA sequences in the sample. The chain couples TRBV2 to TRBJ1-1; no clear D. Trimming removed 6 bases at V and 0 bases at J, with 8 bases between. The length of the CDR3 is 13 residues. CDR1 and CDR2 (germline): SNHLY, FYNNEI. The CDR3 region is CASRGQLNTEAFF. The CDR3 coding sequence is TGTGCCAGCAGGGGCCAATTGAACACTGAAGCTTTCTTT.

This chain uses TRBV27 with TRBJ2-1, with 9 bases that match TRBD2. The CDR3 sequence is 13 residues long. CDR1 and CDR2 (germline): MNHEY, SMNVEV (reference sequence). V was clipped by 9 bases and J by 4 bases; unmatched bases: 4. The CDR3 protein is CASGLAGYNEQFF. Written as DNA, the CDR3 is TGTGCCAGTGGCCTAGCGGGGTACAATGAGCAGTTCTTC.

This chain joins TRBV14 and TRBJ1-2; 7 bases are a match to TRBD1. Germline CDR1 is SGHDN and CDR2 is FVKESK. The V and J ends lost 4 bases and 7 bases, in that order; junction bases with no gene match: 18. The CDR3 totals 17 residues. The CDR3: CASSPGDRVALGGGYTF. The CDR3 nucleotides are TGTGCCAGCAGCCCCGGCGACAGGGTAGCCCTAGGTGGTGGCTACACCTTC. The whole variable domain, remainder taken from reference TRBV14 and TRBJ1-2, is EAGVTQFPSHSVIEKGQTVTLRCDPISGHDNLYWYRRVMGKEIKFLLHFVKESKQDESGMPNNRFLAERTGGTYSTLKVQPAELEDSGVYFCASSPGDRVALGGGYTFGSGTRLTVV.

This clone was detected a few times. V usage is TRBV29-1 and J usage is TRBJ2-7; tentative D call: TRBD1 (6 bases). Germline V gene lookup returns CDR1 SQVTM and CDR2 ANQGSEA. Trimming removed 6 bases from V and 6 bases from J, with 18 bases in between. This CDR3 is 13 amino acids long. CDR3 sequence reads: CSVAGAGVFEQYF. The CDR3 DNA is TGCAGCGTGGCAGGGGCAGGGGTGTTCGAGCAGTACTTC.

This rearrangement joins TRBV7-9 to TRBJ2-1; D is possibly TRBD2 (5 bases). V was pared by 5 bases and J by 3 bases, with 11 bases between. The CDR3 is 14 amino acids. Per germline, CDR1 SEHNR and CDR2 FQNEAQ (reference sequence). The CDR3 spells CASSRTGSYNEQFF. As DNA, the CDR3 is TGTGCCAGCAGCAGGACGGGGAGCTACAATGAGCAGTTCTTC.

V and J are TRBV5-6 and TRBJ1-2; 7 nucleotides agree with TRBD1. CDR1 SGHDT and CDR2 YYEEEE come from the germline V gene. V lost 2 bases, J lost 4 bases, and 8 bases stayed unmatched. The CDR3 runs to 15 residues. The CDR3 region is CASSFLDRKVYGYTF. For the CDR3, the DNA is TGTGCCAGCAGCTTCCTGGACAGGAAGGTCTATGGCTACACCTTC.

The chain couples TRBV2 to TRBJ2-3; no firm D call. The V gene lost 3 bases and the J gene lost 0 bases, with 10 bases spanning the gap. This CDR3 contains 15 residues. CDR1 and CDR2 (germline): SNHLY, FYNNEI. Here the CDR3 reads CASSERPASTDTQYF. DNA for the CDR3: TGTGCCAGCAGTGAGCGGCCCGCCAGCACAGATACGCAGTATTTT. The full variable domain, its missing parts supplied by reference TRBV2 and TRBJ2-3, is EPEVTQTPSHQVTQMGQEVILRCVPISNHLYFYWYRQILGQKVEFLVSFYNNEISEKSEIFDDQFSVERPDGSNFTLKIRSTKLEDSAMYFCASSERPASTDTQYFGPGTRLTVL.